The 15 T cell receptor beta chains below were found in one sample sequenced in a study of T-cell memory formation after mild COVID-19. One entry per CDR3 protein results from TCRdb running MiXCR on the 5' RACE reads. The table has 450,000 or so distinct CDR3 sequences, approximately 23% seen once. Source material: PBMCs or a T cell subset sorted from them (not recorded which). The receptors were gathered from an adult woman who had mild COVID-19 (a few samples of this study predate the infection). Cell type and time point are not known.

This clonotype was detected only a few times. V is TRBV18 and J is TRBJ2-5; 9 nucleotides agree with TRBD2. Germline-derived CDR1 and CDR2 are KGHSH and LQKENI. This CDR3 comprises 15 residues. V lost 6 bases to trimming and J lost 2 bases; unmatched junction nucleotides: 7. CDR3 nucleotide sequence: TGTGCCAGCTCCCCTGTAGCGGGAGTACAAGAGACCCAGTACTTC. Translation: CASSPVAGVQETQYF.

The chain employs TRBV29-1 and TRBJ1-1, with a possible D match to TRBD1 (5 bases). Between the trimmed V and J ends, which lost 4 bases and 2 bases, there was a span of 11 bases. The CDR3 has 13 amino acids. Germline CDR1 and CDR2: SQVTM and ANQGSEA. The CDR3 DNA reads as TGCAGCGTTGTCGGAGGGGATAACACTGAAGCTTTCTTT. Its protein is CSVVGGDNTEAFF. Using reference TRBV29-1 and TRBJ1-1 for the parts outside the CDR3, the full variable domain is SAVISQKPSRDICQRGTSLTIQCQVDSQVTMMFWYRQQPGQSLTLIATANQGSEATYESGFVIDKFPISRPNLTFSTLTVSNMSPEDSSIYLCSVVGGDNTEAFFGQGTRLTVV.

This clonotype came up a few times. This chain uses TRBV25-1 with TRBJ2-3; D remains unclear. The ends were cut back, 7 bases at V and 5 bases at J, with 7 bases in the middle. The CDR3 runs to 11 residues. CDR1 is MGHDK and CDR2 is SYGVNS in the germline V gene. The CDR3: CASIQKDTQYF. The DNA for the CDR3 is TGTGCCAGCATACAAAAAGATACGCAGTATTTT.

V is TRBV3-1 and J is TRBJ2-5; no firm D call. Trimming removed 1 base at V and 5 bases at J, with 11 bases between. The V gene's germline CDR1 is LGHDT and CDR2 YNNKEL (reference sequence). This CDR3 is 14 amino acids long. CDR3 loop: CASSQGPQGETQYF. In nucleotides, the CDR3 is TGTGCCAGCAGCCAAGGACCACAAGGGGAGACCCAGTACTTC.

Only a few counts were recorded for this clonotype. The chain recombines TRBV28 with TRBJ2-7; TRBD2 matches at 8 bases. CDR1 and CDR2 (germline): MDHEN, SYDVKM. The CDR3 has 13 amino acids. With 7 bases clipped from V and 4 bases from J, the junction kept 6 bases outside the gene matches. The CDR3 sequence is CASTSGGGYEQYF. The CDR3 DNA is TGTGCCAGCACATCCGGGGGGGGTTACGAGCAGTACTTC.

The table lists this clonotype with a few counts. This chain connects TRBV10-3 to TRBJ1-1; no definite D call. CDR1 and CDR2 (germline): ENHRY, SYGVKD. This CDR3 comprises 14 residues. Deletions cut 5 bases from V and 3 bases from J, with 13 bases between. In nucleotides, the CDR3 is TGTGCCATCAGTCCTCGGAGGGAACACACTGAAGCTTTCTTT. Its translation: CAISPRREHTEAFF.

This clonotype showed up just a few times. This sequence joins TRBV12-3 or TRBV12-4 and TRBJ2-3; D is perhaps TRBD2 (6 bases). V shed 3 bases and J shed 6 bases, with 13 bases lying between them. The CDR3 length is 14 residues. CDR3: CASSFGLEGDTQYF. The DNA of the CDR3 is TGTGCCAGCAGTTTCGGACTGGAGGGGGATACGCAGTATTTT.

This clonotype was observed a few times. The chain links TRBV7-9 to TRBJ2-5; possible D gene TRBD1, 5 bases. CDR3 length: 13 amino acids. CDR1 and CDR2 (germline): SEHNR, FQNEAQ (reference sequence). Trimming cost V 1 base and J 3 bases, with 6 bases left between them. The CDR3 region has the DNA TGTGCCAGCAGCTTAGTGACAGAAGAGACCCAGTACTTC. It yields the protein CASSLVTEETQYF.

V and J are TRBV20-1 and TRBJ2-7, with TRBD2 identical over 8 bases. CDR1 is DFQATT, CDR2 SNEGSKA, per germline (reference sequence). This CDR3 comprises 16 residues. V lost 3 bases, J lost 0 bases, and 10 bases stayed unmatched. CDR3 DNA sequence: TGCAGTGCTAGTGGGGCCCCTAGCGGGCTCTCCTACGAGCAGTACTTC. This codes for CSASGAPSGLSYEQYF.

This chain uses TRBV5-1 with TRBJ2-2; 7 bases match TRBD1. This CDR3 comprises 16 residues. The junction had 8 bases not matched to a gene; V was cut back by 1 base and J by 5 bases. Germline loops: CDR1 SGHRS, CDR2 YFSETQ. For the CDR3, the DNA is TGCGCCAGCAGCTTGAGCGACAGGGTTGGGACCGGGGAGCTGTTTTTT. Translating it yields CASSLSDRVGTGELFF.

This clonotype has just a few counts. The chain combines TRBV5-1 with TRBJ2-2; D remains unclear. The CDR3 has 16 amino acids. Germline lookup yields CDR1 SGHRS and CDR2 YFSETQ. Trimming removed 0 bases at V and 2 bases at J, with 11 bases between. For the CDR3, the DNA is TGCGCCAGCAGCTTGGTAGGGCCAGGAAACACCGGGGAGCTGTTTTTT. It translates to CASSLVGPGNTGELFF.

The rearrangement joins TRBV7-2 to TRBJ2-7, with D possibly being TRBD1 or TRBD2 (5 bases each). This CDR3 comprises 12 residues. The germline V and J ends were trimmed by 8 bases and 6 bases, with 14 bases remaining between them. Germline V gene sequence: CDR1 SGHTA, CDR2 FQGNSA. This CDR3 is CASSRGPREQYF. In nucleotides, the CDR3 is TGTGCCAGCTCGAGGGGCCCCCGCGAGCAGTACTTC. The full variable domain, its missing parts supplied by reference TRBV7-2 and TRBJ2-7, is GAGVSQSPSNKVTEKGKDVELRCDPISGHTALYWYRQSLGQGLEFLIYFQGNSAPDKSGLPSDRFSAERTGGSVSTLTIQRTQQEDSAVYLCASSRGPREQYFGPGTRLTVT.

The sample holds a few counts of this clonotype. The genes are TRBV18 and TRBJ2-2; D is possibly TRBD1 or TRBD2 (5 bases each). Per the germline V gene, CDR1 is KGHSH and CDR2 is LQKENI. V lost 1 base and J lost 6, with 9 bases in between. This CDR3 is built from 14 residues. CDR3 sequence: CASSPRGIAGELFF. CDR3 coding DNA: TGTGCCAGCTCACCACGGGGGATCGCCGGGGAGCTGTTTTTT. The full variable domain, with the rest looked up from reference TRBV18 and TRBJ2-2, is NAGVMQNPRHLVRRRGQEARLRCSPMKGHSHVYWYRQLPEEGLKFMVYLQKENIIDESGMPKERFSAEFPKEGPSILRIQQVVRGDSAAYFCASSPRGIAGELFFGEGSRLTVL.

The chain recombines TRBV9 with TRBJ2-1, with 8 bases that match TRBD2. CDR1 SGDLS and CDR2 YYNGEE come from the germline V gene. This CDR3 is 15 amino acids long. Trimming removed 3 bases from V and 3 bases from J; junction bases left unmatched: 5. The CDR3, as DNA: TGTGCCAGCAGCGACAGTGGGACTAGCTACAATGAGCAGTTCTTC. It translates to CASSDSGTSYNEQFF. Full variable domain (remainder filled in from reference TRBV9 and TRBJ2-1): DSGVTQTPKHLITATGQRVTLRCSPRSGDLSVYWYQQSLDQGLQFLIQYYNGEERAKGNILERFSAQQFPDLHSELNLSSLELGDSALYFCASSDSGTSYNEQFFGPGTRLTVL.

Many counts were recorded for this clonotype. The V call is TRBV27, the J call TRBJ2-1; 8 nucleotides match TRBD2. Germline V gene lookup returns CDR1 MNHEY and CDR2 SMNVEV (reference sequence). The CDR3 has 12 amino acids. V lost 10 bases to trimming and J lost 15 bases; unmatched junction nucleotides: 14. The CDR3 nucleotides read TGTGCCACCGGGACTAGAGGGGGGGGTCGGTTCTTC. It translates to CATGTRGGGRFF.